The rows below give T cell receptor beta chains drawn from one sample of a study of CD8 T cells in Susac syndrome. Each CDR3 protein gets one entry after TCRdb re-called the immunoSEQ multiplex PCR reads with MiXCR. The sample yields some 200,000 distinct CDR3 sequences, about 91% seen once. Sequences were obtained from CD4+ T cells from PBMCs. These TCRs come from a human donor with Susac syndrome. Each CDR3 is given with its conserved first and last residue. Fields, in order: clone size, J gene, D gene, CDR3 length, V gene, CDR3 protein, CDR3 DNA. A D gene is named only where the DNA matches it firmly. Clone size is shown for a subset of rows, as once, few, many or a class of expanded clone.

NA,TRBJ1-1,NA,14,TRBV2,CASSDPERGIRAFF,TGTGCCAGCAGTGACCCAGAGAGGGGGATTAGAGCTTTCTTT
NA,TRBJ2-1,NA,13,TRBV6-5,CASRKPGQYEQFF,TGTGCCAGCAGAAAACCCGGACAGTATGAGCAGTTCTTC
NA,TRBJ1-6,NA,15,TRBV21-1,CASSTPDRGKSPLHF,TGTGCCAGCAGCACACCGGACAGGGGGAAATCACCCCTCCACTTT
NA,TRBJ1-5,TRBD1,15,TRBV19,CATNGGTAINQPQHF,TGTGCCACCAATGGGGGGACAGCTATCAATCAGCCCCAGCATTTT
once,TRBJ1-6,TRBD1,15,TRBV7-9,CASSLAGTENSPLHF,TGTGCCAGCAGCCTAGCCGGGACAGAGAATTCACCCCTCCACTTT
few,TRBJ2-4,TRBD1,13,TRBV24-1,CATSDNFRDSYYF,TGTGCCACCAGTGATAATTTCCGGGACAGCTACTACTTC
NA,TRBJ1-2,TRBD1,17,TRBV6-5,CASSSPGQGVNGVGYTF,TGTGCCAGCAGTTCTCCGGGACAGGGGGTGAATGGTGTGGGCTACACCTTC
NA,TRBJ2-1,TRBD2,15,TRBV11-2,CASSSIRATSGGFSF,TGTGCCAGCAGCTCCATCCGGGCGACTAGCGGGGGGTTCTCCTTC
NA,TRBJ1-1,NA,14,TRBV9,CASSVVSGSTEAFF,TGTGCCAGCAGCGTAGTATCAGGGAGCACTGAAGCTTTCTTT
NA,TRBJ2-1,TRBD2,15,TRBV7-9,CASSSAGGRDNEQFF,TGTGCCAGCAGCTCAGCGGGGGGGCGGGACAATGAGCAGTTCTTC
NA,TRBJ2-4,TRBD1,14,TRBV6-5,CASSSTGGRNIQYF,TGTGCCAGCAGTTCAACAGGGGGGAGAAACATTCAGTACTTC
once,TRBJ2-4,NA,12,TRBV5-1,CASSFGQDIQYF,TGCGCCAGCAGCTTTGGGCAAGACATTCAGTACTTC
once,TRBJ1-2,NA,13,TRBV20-1,CSARVVGSYGYTF,TGCAGTGCTAGAGTTGTGGGCTCCTATGGCTACACCTTC
NA,TRBJ2-3,NA,14,TRBV28,CASKGPDGTDTQYF,TGTGCCAGCAAAGGGCCCGACGGGACAGATACGCAGTATTTT
NA,TRBJ2-2,NA,15,TRBV2,CASSERSGRGGELFF,TGTGCCAGCAGTGAAAGGTCAGGTCGTGGCGGGGAGCTGTTTTTT
once,TRBJ2-7,NA,15,TRBV6-7,CASSYIQENSYEQYF,TGTGCCAGCAGTTACATACAGGAGAACTCCTACGAGCAGTACTTC
NA,TRBJ2-4,TRBD1,15,TRBV7-2,CASSLLQGALGIQYF,TGTGCCAGCAGCTTATTACAGGGGGCCTTAGGAATTCAGTACTTC
NA,TRBJ1-2,NA,12,TRBV6-6,CASAPASYGYTF,TGTGCCAGTGCCCCCGCTAGCTATGGCTACACCTTC
NA,TRBJ2-2,TRBD1,15,TRBV5-1,CASRNRGLNTGELFF,TGCGCCAGCAGAAACAGGGGGCTAAACACCGGGGAGCTGTTTTTT
NA,TRBJ1-1,NA,14,TRBV12-3/TRBV12-4,CASSLVRGASEAFF,TGTGCCAGCAGTTTAGTGCGGGGGGCCTCTGAAGCTTTCTTT
NA,TRBJ2-3,TRBD1,14,TRBV20-1,CSATRDRPTDTQYF,TGCAGTGCTACCCGGGACAGACCCACAGATACGCAGTATTTT
NA,TRBJ1-4,TRBD1,17,TRBV7-3,CASTPDRQFRPNEKLFF,TGTGCCAGCACCCCGGACAGGCAATTCCGGCCTAATGAAAAACTGTTTTTT
NA,TRBJ2-7,NA,12,TRBV20-1,CSARDGPYEQYF,TGCAGTGCTAGGGACGGTCCCTACGAGCAGTACTTC
NA,TRBJ2-5,TRBD2,19,TRBV7-9,CASSPRHGGSSGVQETQYF,TGTGCCAGCAGCCCCCGACACGGGGGGTCTAGCGGGGTACAAGAGACCCAGTACTTC
NA,TRBJ2-1,NA,15,TRBV20-1,CSARDGGTSYNEQFF,TGCAGTGCTAGGGATGGCGGGACAAGCTACAATGAGCAGTTCTTC
NA,TRBJ2-5,NA,13,TRBV6-1,CASSGTGQETQYF,TGTGCCAGCAGTGGAACAGGGCAAGAGACCCAGTACTTC
NA,TRBJ1-6,NA,15,TRBV21-1,CASSKTPGPNSPLHF,TGTGCCAGCAGCAAAACCCCGGGGCCGAATTCACCCCTCCACTTT
NA,TRBJ2-6,NA,14,TRBV28,CASSLVAGANVLTF,TGTGCCAGCAGTTTAGTAGCCGGGGCCAACGTCCTGACTTTC
NA,TRBJ2-3,TRBD1,15,TRBV28,CASRDPQGARDTQYF,TGTGCCAGCAGGGACCCACAGGGGGCAAGAGATACGCAGTATTTT